Listed below are T cell receptor beta chains from one sample, sequenced in a study of T cell responses to AZD1222 COVID-19 vaccine. TCRdb's table, derived via immunoSEQ multiplex PCR, lists solely in-frame clones and lacks some. The data show around 150,000 clones, 65% to 90% seen once. The input for sequencing was peripheral blood, taken 28 days after the second dose of the MenACWY control vaccine. These TCRs come from an adult who received the MenACWY meningococcal vaccine as a control. Both conserved end residues are part of each CDR3. D genes are given only for firm matches. The size field is filled for only some rows; it gives once, few, many or a size class.

abundance: .; d_gene: .; v_gene: TRBV4-1; j_gene: TRBJ2-1; CDR3nt: TGCGCCAGCAGCCAAATGTACAATGAGCAGTTCTTC; CDR3aa: CASSQMYNEQFF
abundance: .; d_gene: .; v_gene: TRBV6-5; j_gene: TRBJ1-1; CDR3nt: TGTGCCAGCAGCTACCGGGGGGGGCACACTGAAGCTTTCTTT; CDR3aa: CASSYRGGHTEAFF
abundance: .; d_gene: TRBD1; v_gene: TRBV11-2; j_gene: TRBJ2-3; CDR3nt: TGTGCCAGCAGCTTATTCGGACAGGGGGCAGATACGCAGTATTTT; CDR3aa: CASSLFGQGADTQYF
abundance: .; d_gene: .; v_gene: TRBV29-1; j_gene: TRBJ2-1; CDR3nt: TGCAGCGTTGAAAAGGTTGTGTCACAGCCCAGCAATGAGCAGTTCTTC; CDR3aa: CSVEKVVSQPSNEQFF
abundance: once; d_gene: TRBD2; v_gene: TRBV5-1; j_gene: TRBJ2-1; CDR3nt: TGCGCCAGCAAGCGGGAGGGTCTCTACAATGAGCAGTTCTTC; CDR3aa: CASKREGLYNEQFF
abundance: once; d_gene: .; v_gene: TRBV7-9; j_gene: TRBJ1-1; CDR3nt: TGTGCCAGCAGCTTAGAACGACCGAACACTGAAGCTTTCTTT; CDR3aa: CASSLERPNTEAFF
abundance: .; d_gene: TRBD1; v_gene: TRBV28; j_gene: TRBJ1-2; CDR3nt: TGTGCCAGCAGTTTATATTCGGGACAGGGGGCAGGTGGCTACACCTTC; CDR3aa: CASSLYSGQGAGGYTF
abundance: few; d_gene: .; v_gene: TRBV24-1; j_gene: TRBJ1-5; CDR3nt: TGTGCCACCAGTCCACGGGGAGGGGATTATCAGCCCCAGCATTTT; CDR3aa: CATSPRGGDYQPQHF
abundance: .; d_gene: TRBD2; v_gene: TRBV7-6; j_gene: TRBJ2-5; CDR3nt: TGTGCCAGCAGCTCCCTCATCCGGGACTACGGACAAGAGACCCAGTACTTC; CDR3aa: CASSSLIRDYGQETQYF
abundance: .; d_gene: .; v_gene: TRBV20-1; j_gene: TRBJ2-1; CDR3nt: TGCAGTGCTGACTCCCTGAATGAGCAGTTCTTC; CDR3aa: CSADSLNEQFF
abundance: .; d_gene: .; v_gene: TRBV11-2; j_gene: TRBJ2-1; CDR3nt: TGTGCCAGCAGCTTAGTAAAGGGATCCTACAATGAGCAGTTCTTC; CDR3aa: CASSLVKGSYNEQFF
abundance: .; d_gene: TRBD1; v_gene: TRBV7-6; j_gene: TRBJ2-2; CDR3nt: TGTGCCAGCAGCTCTAGGACAGGGGTGACCGGGGAGCTGTTTTTT; CDR3aa: CASSSRTGVTGELFF
abundance: few; d_gene: TRBD2; v_gene: TRBV7-2; j_gene: TRBJ2-7; CDR3nt: TGTGCCAGCAGCTCGGGACTAGGTTACTACGAGCAGTACTTC; CDR3aa: CASSSGLGYYEQYF
abundance: .; d_gene: .; v_gene: TRBV7-9; j_gene: TRBJ2-1; CDR3nt: TGTGCCAGCAGCTTATGGGACGGGCTCAATGAGCAGTTCTTC; CDR3aa: CASSLWDGLNEQFF
abundance: .; d_gene: .; v_gene: TRBV28; j_gene: TRBJ1-6; CDR3nt: TGTGCCAGCAGTTTTTTACAGGGCGATTCACCCCTCCACTTT; CDR3aa: CASSFLQGDSPLHF
abundance: .; d_gene: TRBD2; v_gene: TRBV27; j_gene: TRBJ2-7; CDR3nt: TGTGCCAGCAGCCACGGGGGGTCCGAGCAGTACTTC; CDR3aa: CASSHGGSEQYF
abundance: few; d_gene: TRBD1; v_gene: TRBV5-4; j_gene: TRBJ1-4; CDR3nt: TGTGCCAGCAGCCCGGACAGGGGAAATGAAAAACTGTTTTTT; CDR3aa: CASSPDRGNEKLFF
abundance: .; d_gene: TRBD1; v_gene: TRBV7-3; j_gene: TRBJ1-1; CDR3nt: TGTGCCAGCAGCTACGGTCAGGGGGCCGGAGCTTTCTTT; CDR3aa: CASSYGQGAGAFF
abundance: .; d_gene: .; v_gene: TRBV5-4; j_gene: TRBJ2-6; CDR3nt: TGTGCCAGCAGCCGACTAGGAGGATTATCTGGGGCCAACGTCCTGACTTTC; CDR3aa: CASSRLGGLSGANVLTF
abundance: .; d_gene: TRBD2; v_gene: TRBV19; j_gene: TRBJ2-7; CDR3nt: TGTGCCAGTAGTCGGGACTACTCCTACGAGCAGTACTTC; CDR3aa: CASSRDYSYEQYF
abundance: .; d_gene: TRBD2; v_gene: TRBV11-2; j_gene: TRBJ2-1; CDR3nt: TGTGCCAGCAGCTACCGTCTAGCGGCAAAATACAATGAGCAGTTCTTC; CDR3aa: CASSYRLAAKYNEQFF
abundance: .; d_gene: TRBD2; v_gene: TRBV13; j_gene: TRBJ2-7; CDR3nt: TGTGCCAGCAGCCCCCAGCGGGGTTTAGTTTCCTACGAGCAGTACTTC; CDR3aa: CASSPQRGLVSYEQYF
abundance: .; d_gene: .; v_gene: TRBV29-1; j_gene: TRBJ2-2; CDR3nt: TGCAGCGTTGCTCGCCAGAACACCGGGGAGCTGTTTTTT; CDR3aa: CSVARQNTGELFF
abundance: .; d_gene: .; v_gene: TRBV7-2; j_gene: TRBJ1-2; CDR3nt: TGTGCCAGCAGCTTTTCTGGGGGCGAGGGCTACACCTTC; CDR3aa: CASSFSGGEGYTF
abundance: .; d_gene: TRBD1; v_gene: TRBV4-2; j_gene: TRBJ1-2; CDR3nt: TGTGCCAGCAGCCAAGGGTCCGGGACAGACCGGCTCTATGGCTACACCTTC; CDR3aa: CASSQGSGTDRLYGYTF
abundance: .; d_gene: .; v_gene: TRBV6-5; j_gene: TRBJ2-1; CDR3nt: TGTGCCAGCAGTTACAGGCTTCTGGATGAGCAGTTCTTC; CDR3aa: CASSYRLLDEQFF
abundance: .; d_gene: TRBD1; v_gene: TRBV27; j_gene: TRBJ1-2; CDR3nt: TGTGCCAGCAGTGGATTGACAGGGGTTTCCGGCTACACCTTC; CDR3aa: CASSGLTGVSGYTF
abundance: .; d_gene: .; v_gene: TRBV27; j_gene: TRBJ1-5; CDR3nt: TGTGCCAGCAGTTTATCGAGGATCCCCGGGGGGGTTGGCAATCAGCCCCAGCATTTT; CDR3aa: CASSLSRIPGGVGNQPQHF
abundance: .; d_gene: TRBD1; v_gene: TRBV5-6; j_gene: TRBJ2-5; CDR3nt: TGTGCCAGCGTGAGACAGGGGCAAGAGACCCAGTACTTC; CDR3aa: CASVRQGQETQYF
abundance: .; d_gene: TRBD1; v_gene: TRBV5-6; j_gene: TRBJ1-4; CDR3nt: TGTGCCAGCAGCCCGACAGGGGACGGTGAAAAACTGTTTTTT; CDR3aa: CASSPTGDGEKLFF
abundance: .; d_gene: TRBD2; v_gene: TRBV7-8; j_gene: TRBJ2-1; CDR3nt: TGTGCCAGCAGCTTAGGAAGGCTAGCGGGGGCAAGAAGAAGCAATGAGCAGTTCTTC; CDR3aa: CASSLGRLAGARRSNEQFF
abundance: .; d_gene: .; v_gene: TRBV19; j_gene: TRBJ2-5; CDR3nt: TGTGCCAGTAGCGAATCTAGGACCGCCTCGGGAGAGACCCAGTACTTC; CDR3aa: CASSESRTASGETQYF
abundance: .; d_gene: .; v_gene: TRBV29-1; j_gene: TRBJ1-6; CDR3nt: TGCAGCGTTGCACAGGGACATAATTCACCCCTCCACTTT; CDR3aa: CSVAQGHNSPLHF
abundance: few; d_gene: TRBD2; v_gene: TRBV4-1; j_gene: TRBJ2-3; CDR3nt: TGCGCCAGCAGCCAGGCTCTCCCGGGGGGGAGGAGCACAGATACGCAGTATTTT; CDR3aa: CASSQALPGGRSTDTQYF
abundance: .; d_gene: .; v_gene: TRBV5-1; j_gene: TRBJ1-1; CDR3nt: TGCGCCAGCAGCTGGTCAGGGATGAACACTGAAGCTTTCTTT; CDR3aa: CASSWSGMNTEAFF
abundance: many; d_gene: .; v_gene: TRBV3-1/TRBV3-2; j_gene: TRBJ2-7; CDR3nt: TGTGCCAGCAGCCAAGATTGGTCGGGCGGGGTCTCCTACGAGCAGTACTTC; CDR3aa: CASSQDWSGGVSYEQYF